Sequencing of this T cell receptor beta chain was carried out in a study of T cells of healthy individuals. There are a few counts of this clonotype. Each CDR3 protein gets one entry after TCRdb re-called the 5' RACE reads with MiXCR. The data show 40,000 to 65,000 distinct CDR3 sequences, roughly 14% seen once. Trimming removed 5 bases from V and 9 bases from J, with 17 bases in between. Looked up from germline, CDR1 is SGHTA and CDR2 is FQGNSA. This CDR3 region has 14 residues. The TCR comes from a human donor in good health. The genes are TRBV7-2 and TRBJ2-1; a possible D gene is TRBD1 (7 bases). The CDR3 protein is CASSMEGARGEQFF. DNA for the CDR3: TGTGCCAGCAGCATGGAGGGGGCTCGGGGTGAGCAGTTCTTC.